These 13 T cell receptor beta chains came from one sample sequenced in a study of blood T cell repertoires in COVID-19. Method: immunoSEQ multiplex PCR; TCRdb's copy keeps in-frame clones and lacks some. The repertoire holds about 130,000 clones, less than 90% seen once, with more than 15% in the top ten. Sample: PBMCs or T cells enriched from blood (not recorded which). The source is a man aged 30-40 years who had recovered from COVID-19.

This clone turned up a few times. The chain combines TRBV7-9 with TRBJ2-5; the match to TRBD1 covers 9 bases. Germline trimming cut 3 bases from V and 5 bases from J; bases unmatched to any gene: 7. The germline V gene encodes CDR1 SEHNR and CDR2 FQNEAQ (reference sequence). The CDR3 is 15 amino acids. The CDR3 DNA reads as TGTGCCAGCAGCTTTGACAGGGGGATCCGGGAGACCCAGTACTTC. Translating gives CASSFDRGIRETQYF.

This chain joins TRBV12-5 and TRBJ2-3, with 7 nucleotides matching TRBD1. The CDR3 is 18 amino acids. The V gene end was trimmed by 5 bases and the J gene end by 1 base; junction bases not matched to a gene: 15. CDR1 is LGHNT and CDR2 is FRNRAP in the germline V gene. The CDR3: CASGHPVEGARGTDTQYF. Written as DNA, the CDR3 is TGTGCTAGTGGTCACCCGGTAGAGGGGGCAAGGGGCACAGATACGCAGTATTTT.

The chain links TRBV29-1 to TRBJ2-5, with a weak D call TRBD2 (5 bases). The germline V and J ends were trimmed by 7 bases and 2 bases, with 11 bases remaining between them. CDR3 length: 12 residues. The germline V gene encodes CDR1 SQVTM and CDR2 ANQGSEA. The CDR3 protein is CSDEGDQETQYF. The CDR3 region has the DNA TGCAGCGACGAGGGCGATCAAGAGACCCAGTACTTC.

Only one count was recorded for this clone. V gene TRBV12-3 or TRBV12-4 combines with J gene TRBJ1-2; D remains ambiguous. V lost 1 base and J 5 bases, leaving 5 bases between the germline ends. The CDR3 is 12 amino acids. DNA of the CDR3: TGTGCCAGCAGTTTAGGACAATATGGCTACACCTTC. Translated, it gives CASSLGQYGYTF.

This clone was detected only a few times. The V call is TRBV2, the J call TRBJ2-2, with D perhaps matching TRBD1 (6 bases). The ends were cut back, 6 bases at V and 0 bases at J, with 14 bases in the middle. Germline values: CDR1 SNHLY, CDR2 FYNNEI. This CDR3 has 16 residues. This CDR3 reads CASRRRTASNTGELFF. In DNA form, the CDR3 reads TGTGCCAGCAGACGAAGGACAGCTTCGAACACCGGGGAGCTGTTTTTT.

The CDR3: CASSDSSGTGDSPLHF. CDR3 coding DNA: TGTGCCAGCAGTGATTCCTCGGGGACAGGGGATTCACCCCTCCACTTT. The chain couples TRBV6-1 to TRBJ1-6; 10 nucleotides agree with TRBD1. This CDR3 is built from 16 residues. J was trimmed by 8 bases and V by 3 bases; bases with no gene match: 7. Germline CDR1 reads MNHNS; CDR2 reads SASEGT.

This clone was seen more than once but under ten times. The J gene is TRBJ1-5, the V gene TRBV18; D might be TRBD1 (6 bases). The germline CDR1 and CDR2 sequences are KGHSH and LQKENI. The CDR3 is 18 residues long. Trimming removed 5 bases from V and 0 bases from J, with 20 bases in between. The CDR3 region is CASSDRDTMFYSNQPQHF. In DNA form, the CDR3 reads TGTGCCAGCTCAGACCGGGACACCATGTTTTATAGCAATCAGCCCCAGCATTTT.

The J gene is TRBJ2-1, the V gene TRBV28; D not certain. Germline CDR1 MDHEN, CDR2 SYDVKM. Trimming pared 3 bases from V and 7 bases from J, leaving 7 bases between. This CDR3 spans 12 amino acids. The CDR3 is CASSLETNEQFF. For the CDR3, the DNA is TGTGCCAGCAGTTTGGAGACTAATGAGCAGTTCTTC.

The J gene is TRBJ1-1, the V gene TRBV2, with D tentatively TRBD1 (6 bases). CDR3 length: 14 residues. The germline V gene has CDR1 SNHLY and CDR2 FYNNEI. Trimming stripped 6 bases from V and 4 bases from J, with 15 bases between. The CDR3 region has the DNA TGTGCCAGCAGCCTTGCAGGGGCCGGCACTGAAGCTTTCTTT. This gives the protein CASSLAGAGTEAFF.

The chain uses TRBV2 and TRBJ2-2, with 8 bases lining up with TRBD2. V shed 6 bases and J 5 bases; nucleotides not matched to a gene: 8. Germline values: CDR1 SNHLY, CDR2 FYNNEI. The CDR3 has 15 amino acids. The CDR3 is CASSPRGGRTGELFF. The CDR3 DNA reads TGTGCCAGCAGCCCCCGGGGGGGCCGGACCGGGGAGCTGTTTTTT.

The CDR3 loop is CASSGGTGETYEQYF. The CDR3 DNA sequence: TGTGCCAGCAGCGGCGGGACAGGCGAAACCTACGAGCAGTACTTC. The chain links TRBV5-5 to TRBJ2-7; 8 bases are shared with TRBD1. J gave up 2 bases and V 4 bases, and 8 bases lay outside the gene matches. CDR1 SGHKS and CDR2 YYEKEE come from the germline V gene (reference sequence). The CDR3 length is 15 residues.

CDR3 sequence reads: CASSESSSGRAREQFF. The CDR3 coding sequence is TGCGCCAGCAGTGAGTCGTCTAGCGGGAGGGCCCGTGAGCAGTTCTTC. V and J are TRBV10-1 and TRBJ2-1; 12 bases are shared with TRBD2. Trimming cost V 0 bases and J 9 bases; bases outside gene matches: 6. The CDR3 loop spans 16 amino acids. Per the germline V gene, CDR1 is WNHNN and CDR2 is SYGVQD (reference sequence).

The rearrangement links TRBV2 to TRBJ1-2; tentatively, D is TRBD1 (5 bases). The CDR3 has 11 residues. Germline V CDR1 and CDR2: SNHLY, FYNNEI. Trimming removed 8 bases at V and 1 base at J, with 5 bases between. The CDR3 nucleotides are TGTGCCAGCGACAGTAACTATGGCTACACCTTC. Encoded protein: CASDSNYGYTF.